This T cell receptor (beta chain) was profiled in a study of blood T cell repertoires in COVID-19. Study at large: Both acute and convalescent COVID-19 samples were obtained from the United States, Italy and Spain.

Germline V gene data show CDR1 as SGHNT and CDR2 as YYREEE (reference sequence). V was trimmed by 3 bases and J by 6 bases, leaving 10 bases between them. The CDR3 has 12 residues. TCRdb's copy holds only in-frame clones and misses some; the assay was immunoSEQ multiplex PCR. The sample records about 42,000 clones, roughly 84% being singletons. This clone was counted only a few times. The sequencing input was peripheral blood. The sequence was obtained from a human donor in a cohort sampled during active COVID-19. The chain combines TRBV5-4 with TRBJ2-7; D remains ambiguous. The CDR3 coding sequence is TGTGCCAGCAGCTGGAGTGGTGGCGAGCAGTACTTC. Translation gives CASSWSGGEQYF.